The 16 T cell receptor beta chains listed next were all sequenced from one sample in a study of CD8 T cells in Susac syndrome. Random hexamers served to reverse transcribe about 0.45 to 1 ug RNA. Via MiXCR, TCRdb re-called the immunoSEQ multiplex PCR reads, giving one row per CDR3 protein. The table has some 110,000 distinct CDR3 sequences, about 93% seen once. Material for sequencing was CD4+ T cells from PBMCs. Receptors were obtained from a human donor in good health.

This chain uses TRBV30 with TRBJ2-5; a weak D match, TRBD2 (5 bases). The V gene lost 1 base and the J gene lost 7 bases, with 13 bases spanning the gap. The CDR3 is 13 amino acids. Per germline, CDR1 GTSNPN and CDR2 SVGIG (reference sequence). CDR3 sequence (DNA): TGTGCCTGGAGTGGACCTTTCGGAGGGACCCAGTACTTC. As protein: CAWSGPFGGTQYF.

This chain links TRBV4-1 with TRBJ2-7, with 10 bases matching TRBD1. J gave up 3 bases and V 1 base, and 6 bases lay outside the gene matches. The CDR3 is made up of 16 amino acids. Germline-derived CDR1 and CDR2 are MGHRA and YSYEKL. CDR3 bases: TGCGCCAGCAGCCAAGGGCATGACAGGGGGCACTACGAGCAGTACTTC. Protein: CASSQGHDRGHYEQYF.

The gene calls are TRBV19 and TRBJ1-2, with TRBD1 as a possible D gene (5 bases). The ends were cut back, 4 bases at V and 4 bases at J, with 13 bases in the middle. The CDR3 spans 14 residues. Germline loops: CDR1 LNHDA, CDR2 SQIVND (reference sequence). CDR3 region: CASSKRGRGYGYTF. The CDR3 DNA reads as TGTGCCAGTAGTAAAAGGGGTCGTGGCTATGGCTACACCTTC.

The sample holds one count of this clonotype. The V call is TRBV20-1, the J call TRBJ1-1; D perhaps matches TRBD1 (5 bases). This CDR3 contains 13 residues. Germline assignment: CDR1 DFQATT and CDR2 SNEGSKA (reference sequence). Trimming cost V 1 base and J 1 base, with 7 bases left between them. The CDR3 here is CSARVGQNTEAFF. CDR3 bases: TGCAGTGCTAGAGTGGGGCAGAACACTGAAGCTTTCTTT.

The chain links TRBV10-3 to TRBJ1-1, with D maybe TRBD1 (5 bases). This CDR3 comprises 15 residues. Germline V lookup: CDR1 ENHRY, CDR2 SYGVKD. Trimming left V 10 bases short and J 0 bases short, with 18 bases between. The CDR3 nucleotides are TGTGCCAGCCACGGCGGGGCCTCACTGAACACTGAAGCTTTCTTT. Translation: CASHGGASLNTEAFF.

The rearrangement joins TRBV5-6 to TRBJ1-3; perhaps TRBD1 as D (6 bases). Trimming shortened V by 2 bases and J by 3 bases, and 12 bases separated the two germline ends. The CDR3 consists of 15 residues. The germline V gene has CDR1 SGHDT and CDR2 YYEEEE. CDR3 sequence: CASSLPGARGNTIYF. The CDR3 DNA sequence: TGTGCCAGCAGCTTACCAGGGGCGCGTGGAAACACCATATATTTT.

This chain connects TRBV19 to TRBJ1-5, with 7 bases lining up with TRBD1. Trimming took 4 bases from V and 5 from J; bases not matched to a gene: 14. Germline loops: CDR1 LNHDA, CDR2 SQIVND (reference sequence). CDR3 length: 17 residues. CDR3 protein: CASSTRGGQVFHQPQHF. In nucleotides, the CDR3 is TGTGCCAGTAGTACCCGGGGCGGACAGGTCTTTCATCAGCCCCAGCATTTT.

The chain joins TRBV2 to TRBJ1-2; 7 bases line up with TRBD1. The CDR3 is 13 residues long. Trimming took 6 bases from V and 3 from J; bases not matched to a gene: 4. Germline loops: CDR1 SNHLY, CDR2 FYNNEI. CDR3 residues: CASRGTGDYGYTF. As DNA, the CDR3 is TGTGCCAGCAGGGGTACAGGGGACTATGGCTACACCTTC.

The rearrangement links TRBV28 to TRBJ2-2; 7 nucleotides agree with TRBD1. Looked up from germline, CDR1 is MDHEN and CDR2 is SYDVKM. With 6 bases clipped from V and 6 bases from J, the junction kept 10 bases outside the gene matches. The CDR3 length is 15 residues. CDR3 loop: CASRDRQGHAGELFF. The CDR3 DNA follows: TGTGCCAGCAGAGACCGACAGGGCCACGCCGGGGAGCTGTTTTTT.

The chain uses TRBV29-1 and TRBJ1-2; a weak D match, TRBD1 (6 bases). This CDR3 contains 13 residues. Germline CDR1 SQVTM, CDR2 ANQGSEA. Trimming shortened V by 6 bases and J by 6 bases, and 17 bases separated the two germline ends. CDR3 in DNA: TGCAGCGTGCCGGACAGCCCTCTCGATGGCTACACCTTC. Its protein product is CSVPDSPLDGYTF.

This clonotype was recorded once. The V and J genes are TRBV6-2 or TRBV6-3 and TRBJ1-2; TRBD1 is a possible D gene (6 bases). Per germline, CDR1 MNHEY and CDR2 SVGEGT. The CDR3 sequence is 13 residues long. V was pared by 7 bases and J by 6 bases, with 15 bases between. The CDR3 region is CASTEADSDGYTF. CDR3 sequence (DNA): TGTGCCAGCACCGAGGCGGACAGTGATGGCTACACCTTC.

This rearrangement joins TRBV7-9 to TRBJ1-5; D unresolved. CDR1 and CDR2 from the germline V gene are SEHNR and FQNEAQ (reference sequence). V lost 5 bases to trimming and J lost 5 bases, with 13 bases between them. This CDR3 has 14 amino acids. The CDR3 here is CASSPGPLDQPQHF. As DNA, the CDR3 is TGTGCCAGCAGCCCGGGCCCGTTGGATCAGCCCCAGCATTTT.

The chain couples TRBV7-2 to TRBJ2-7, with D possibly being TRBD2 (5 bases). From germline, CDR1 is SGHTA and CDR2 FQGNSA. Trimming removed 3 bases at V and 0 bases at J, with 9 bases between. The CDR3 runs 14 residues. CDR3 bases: TGTGCCAGCAGCTTGTGGAGGAGCTCCTACGAGCAGTACTTC. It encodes CASSLWRSSYEQYF.

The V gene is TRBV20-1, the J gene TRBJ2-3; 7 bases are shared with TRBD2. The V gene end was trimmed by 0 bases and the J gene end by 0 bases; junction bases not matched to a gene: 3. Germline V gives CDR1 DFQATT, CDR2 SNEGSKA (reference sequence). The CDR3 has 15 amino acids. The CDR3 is CSAREGGSSTDTQYF. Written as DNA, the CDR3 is TGCAGTGCTAGAGAAGGCGGGAGTAGCACAGATACGCAGTATTTT.

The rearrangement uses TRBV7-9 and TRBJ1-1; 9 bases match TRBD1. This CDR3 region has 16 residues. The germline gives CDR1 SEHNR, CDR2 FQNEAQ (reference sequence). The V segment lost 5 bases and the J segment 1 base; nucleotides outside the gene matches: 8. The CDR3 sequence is CASSLGTGPPNTEAFF. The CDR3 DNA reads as TGTGCCAGCAGCCTTGGGACAGGGCCCCCGAACACTGAAGCTTTCTTT. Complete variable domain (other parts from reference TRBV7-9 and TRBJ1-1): DTGVSQNPRHKITKRGQNVTFRCDPISEHNRLYWYRQTLGQGPEFLTYFQNEAQLEKSRLLSDRFSAERPKGSFSTLEIQRTEQGDSAMYLCASSLGTGPPNTEAFFGQGTRLTVV.

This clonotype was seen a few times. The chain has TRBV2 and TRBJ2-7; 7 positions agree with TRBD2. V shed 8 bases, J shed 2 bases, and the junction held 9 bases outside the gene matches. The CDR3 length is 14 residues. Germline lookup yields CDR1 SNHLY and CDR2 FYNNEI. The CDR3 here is CASLREAGPYEQYF. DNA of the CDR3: TGTGCCAGCCTACGGGAGGCTGGACCCTACGAGCAGTACTTC.